This T cell receptor beta chain was observed in a study of identical twins. The CDR3 is made up of 15 amino acids. Trimming removed 0 bases from V and 8 bases from J, with 17 bases in between. The germline V gene encodes CDR1 DFQATT and CDR2 SNEGSKA (reference sequence). This clonotype has a handful of counts. Its antigen remains unknown. Addition of a universal primer site occurred through template switching, and cDNA carried unique molecular identifiers. From the 5' RACE reads, TCRdb called clonotypes with MiXCR, one entry per CDR3 protein. The data hold roughly 200,000 distinct CDR3 sequences, with roughly 15% observed a single time. General study results and limits: Out-of-frame alpha sequences that twins shared showed excess low generation probability. While abundant cord blood beta clonotypes carried fewer insertions, memory repertoires showed no such pattern.

These same records also appear under a second study, on T cells expressing NK-cell markers. That paper adds: Sequencing covered eight donors, seven HCMV-seropositive and one seronegative.

This TCR was recovered from a woman between 18 and 30 years old in good health. The genes are TRBV20-1 and TRBJ2-1; D possibly corresponds to TRBD2 (5 bases). The sequencing input was CD8+ T cells sorted from blood. Here the CDR3 DNA reads TGCAGTGCTAGAGATTTGACGGGGTGGTTATATGAGCAGTTCTTC. Residues: CSARDLTGWLYEQFF.